The source of this T cell receptor (beta chain) is a study of identical twins. A single record per CDR3 protein comes from TCRdb applying MiXCR to the 5' RACE reads. The data hold about 190,000 distinct CDR3 sequences, with about a sixth observed a single time. Points on this clonotype: Antigen unknown.

General study findings and limits: The models systematically underestimated how much out-of-frame TCR alpha was shared in monozygotic twins.

CDR1 is LGHDT and CDR2 is YNNKEL in the germline V gene (reference sequence). The CDR3 runs 15 residues. After removal of 4 bases from V and 7 bases from J, the junction contained 8 bases not matched to a gene. The same data also contributed to another study, on T cells expressing NK-cell markers. That study reports: Repertoires of TCR beta were obtained from T cells sorted as CD3+CD56+NKG2C+, CD3+CD56+NKG2C- and CD3+CD56-NKG2C+. Serological testing identified most of the eight sequenced donors as HCMV-seropositive and one as seronegative. Dominant NKG2C+ clonotypes accounted for about 1.0-8% of CD8+ T cells in about six donors.

Sequencing was performed on CD8+ T cells sorted from blood. The sequence was obtained from a woman aged 18-29 years in good health. The genes are TRBV3-1 and TRBJ2-7; the match to TRBD2 covers 12 bases. This chain's CDR3 is CASSLPTSGGREQYF. CDR3 DNA: TGTGCCAGCAGCCTTCCGACTAGCGGGGGACGGGAGCAGTACTTC.